A selection of T cell receptor beta chains follows, all from one sample in a study of T cell responses to AZD1222 COVID-19 vaccine. TCRdb's table, derived via immunoSEQ multiplex PCR, lists solely in-frame clones and lacks some. The data contain 130,000 or so clones, around 80% of them seen just once; the ten biggest clones take up about a quarter. The sample in question was peripheral blood, obtained 28 days after the second AZD1222 dose. Receptors were obtained from an adult who received the AZD1222 COVID-19 vaccine. The CDR3 runs from the conserved cysteine through the conserved F or W. The D gene is left open where the match is weak. Some rows mark clone size as missing; the rest say once, few, many or name a class of expanded clone.

j_call d_call clone_size v_call cdr3_aa cdr3_nt
TRBJ1-1 TRBD1 - TRBV7-2 CASSLEGRGRAEAFF TGTGCCAGCAGCTTAGAAGGCAGGGGGCGCGCTGAAGCTTTCTTT
TRBJ2-1 TRBD2 - TRBV18 CASSLGLVDLNEQFF TGTGCCAGCTCCCTCGGACTAGTAGATTTGAATGAGCAGTTCTTC
TRBJ1-6 - - TRBV5-8 CASRPDRNHSSYNSPLHF TGTGCCAGCAGACCCGATAGGAACCATAGCTCCTATAATTCACCCCTCCACTTT
TRBJ2-7 - - TRBV28 CASSLRVTYEQYF TGTGCCAGCAGTTTACGGGTTACCTACGAGCAGTACTTC
TRBJ2-3 - once TRBV6-5 CASTAPGTDTQYF TGTGCCAGCACCGCTCCGGGCACAGATACGCAGTATTTT
TRBJ2-7 - - TRBV7-8 CASSSDGRLIYEQYF TGTGCCAGCAGCTCCGATGGCAGGCTGATCTACGAGCAGTACTTC
TRBJ1-5 - - TRBV6-2/TRBV6-3 CASSYVGQPQHF TGTGCCAGCAGCTATGTAGGGCAGCCCCAGCATTTT
TRBJ1-2 - - TRBV4-3 CASSQELTGPYGYTF TGCGCCAGCAGCCAAGAGCTAACAGGGCCCTATGGCTACACCTTC
TRBJ1-1 - - TRBV11-1 CASSFQENTEAFF TGTGCCAGCAGTTTCCAAGAGAACACTGAAGCTTTCTTT
TRBJ2-7 TRBD1 - TRBV5-1 CASSFHSIGTAYEQYF TGCGCCAGCAGCTTTCACTCAATAGGGACAGCCTACGAGCAGTACTTC
TRBJ1-6 - - TRBV9 CASSVSQINSPLHF TGTGCCAGCAGCGTGTCACAGATTAATTCACCCCTCCACTTT
TRBJ2-3 - - TRBV5-8 CASSLAKRGTDTQYF TGTGCCAGCAGCTTGGCCAAGCGGGGCACAGATACGCAGTATTTT
TRBJ2-3 - - TRBV29-1 CSVEGSGTDTQYF TGCAGCGTTGAGGGATCCGGAACAGATACGCAGTATTTT
TRBJ2-3 TRBD1 - TRBV6-2/TRBV6-3 CASSYDRGQKDTQYF TGTGCCAGCAGTTACGATAGGGGGCAGAAAGATACGCAGTATTTT
TRBJ1-1 - - TRBV29-1 CSGRQNLHTEAFF TGCAGCGGTAGACAGAACCTCCACACTGAAGCTTTCTTT
TRBJ2-1 TRBD1 once TRBV2 CASSGQGSSYNEQFF TGTGCCAGCAGTGGACAGGGCTCATCCTACAATGAGCAGTTCTTC
TRBJ1-5 - - TRBV5-6 CASSLATLNQPQHF TGTGCCAGCAGCTTAGCGACACTTAATCAGCCCCAGCATTTT
TRBJ1-3 - - TRBV7-2 CASSLDSTGSGNTIYF TGTGCCAGCAGCTTAGACTCGACTGGCTCTGGAAACACCATATATTTT
TRBJ2-1 TRBD2 once TRBV11-2 CASLRGEALAGSHEQFF TGTGCCAGCTTAAGAGGGGAGGCCCTAGCGGGGTCCCATGAGCAGTTCTTC
TRBJ2-7 - - TRBV3-1/TRBV3-2 CASSQDLSPGYTYEQYF TGTGCCAGCAGCCAAGATCTCAGCCCAGGCTATACCTACGAGCAGTACTTC
TRBJ2-5 - - TRBV5-6 CASSWGHGGETQYF TGTGCCAGCAGCTGGGGTCACGGGGGTGAGACCCAGTACTTC
TRBJ2-2 - - TRBV28 CASSFRTLANTGELFF TGTGCCAGCAGTTTCCGGACACTTGCGAACACCGGGGAGCTGTTTTTT
TRBJ2-4 TRBD1 - TRBV6-1 CASSQGTGKNIQYF TGTGCCAGCAGCCAAGGGACAGGAAAAAACATTCAGTACTTC
TRBJ1-2 - - TRBV14 CASSPGRGYGYTF TGTGCCAGCAGCCCAGGGCGCGGCTATGGCTACACCTTC